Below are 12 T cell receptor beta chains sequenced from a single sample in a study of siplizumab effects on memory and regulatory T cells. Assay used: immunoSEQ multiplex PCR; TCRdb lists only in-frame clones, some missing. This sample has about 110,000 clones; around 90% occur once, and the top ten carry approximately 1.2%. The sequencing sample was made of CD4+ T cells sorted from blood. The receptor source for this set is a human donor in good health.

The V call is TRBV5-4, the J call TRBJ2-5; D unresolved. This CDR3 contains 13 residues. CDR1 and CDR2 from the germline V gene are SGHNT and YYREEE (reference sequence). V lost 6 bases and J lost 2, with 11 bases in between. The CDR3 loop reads CASNDMPQETQYF. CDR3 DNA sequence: TGTGCCAGCAATGACATGCCTCAAGAGACCCAGTACTTC.

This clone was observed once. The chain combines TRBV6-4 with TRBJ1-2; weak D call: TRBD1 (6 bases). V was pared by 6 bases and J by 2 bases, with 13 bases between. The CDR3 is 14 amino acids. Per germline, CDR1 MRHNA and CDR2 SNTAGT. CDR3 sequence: CASRRDTSNYGYTF. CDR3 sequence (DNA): TGTGCCAGCAGACGGGACACCTCCAACTATGGCTACACCTTC.

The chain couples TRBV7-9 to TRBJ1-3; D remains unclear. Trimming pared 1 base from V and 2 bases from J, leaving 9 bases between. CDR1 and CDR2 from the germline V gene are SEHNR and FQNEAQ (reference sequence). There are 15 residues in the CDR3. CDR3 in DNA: TGTGCCAGCAGCTTAGTATCGAGAGCTGGAAACACCATATATTTT. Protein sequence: CASSLVSRAGNTIYF.

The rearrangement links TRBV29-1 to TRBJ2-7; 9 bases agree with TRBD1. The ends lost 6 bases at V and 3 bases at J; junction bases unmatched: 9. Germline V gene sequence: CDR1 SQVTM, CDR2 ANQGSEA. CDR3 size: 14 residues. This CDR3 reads CSVARGTGIYEQYF. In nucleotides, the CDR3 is TGCAGCGTGGCTCGGGGGACAGGGATCTACGAGCAGTACTTC.

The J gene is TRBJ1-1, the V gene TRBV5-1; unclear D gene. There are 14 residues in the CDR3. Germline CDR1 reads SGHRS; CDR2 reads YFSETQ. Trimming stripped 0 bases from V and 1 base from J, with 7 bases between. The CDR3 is CASSLAGQNTEAFF. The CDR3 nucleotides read TGCGCCAGCAGCTTGGCCGGGCAGAACACTGAAGCTTTCTTT.

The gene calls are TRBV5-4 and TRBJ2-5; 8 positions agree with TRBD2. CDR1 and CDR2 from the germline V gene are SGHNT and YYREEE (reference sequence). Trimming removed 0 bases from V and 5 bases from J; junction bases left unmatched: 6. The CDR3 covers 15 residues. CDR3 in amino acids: CASSLVYGGAETQYF. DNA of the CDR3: TGTGCCAGCAGCTTGGTTTACGGGGGGGCGGAGACCCAGTACTTC. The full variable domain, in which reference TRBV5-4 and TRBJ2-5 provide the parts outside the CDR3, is ETGVTQSPTHLIKTRGQQVTLRCSSQSGHNTVSWYQQALGQGPQFIFQYYREEENGRGNFPPRFSGLQFPNYSSELNVNALELDDSALYLCASSLVYGGAETQYFGPGTRLLVL.

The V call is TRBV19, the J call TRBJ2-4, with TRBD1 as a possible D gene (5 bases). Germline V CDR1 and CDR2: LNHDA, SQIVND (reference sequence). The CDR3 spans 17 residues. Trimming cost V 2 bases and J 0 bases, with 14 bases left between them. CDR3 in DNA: TGTGCCAGTAGTATAAATTTGGACATTCTAGCCAAAAACATTCAGTACTTC. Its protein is CASSINLDILAKNIQYF.

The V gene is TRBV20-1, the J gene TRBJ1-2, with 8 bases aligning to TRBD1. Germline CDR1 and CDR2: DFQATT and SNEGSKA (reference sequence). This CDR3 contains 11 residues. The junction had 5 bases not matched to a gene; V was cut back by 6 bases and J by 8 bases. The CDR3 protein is CSARTGHGYTF. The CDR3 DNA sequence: TGCAGTGCCCGGACAGGGCACGGCTACACCTTC.

CDR3: CASSLEGKSNQPQHF. The CDR3 DNA sequence: TGCGCCAGCAGCTTGGAAGGGAAGAGCAATCAGCCCCAGCATTTT. The chain joins TRBV5-1 to TRBJ1-5, with D unresolved. The CDR3 length is 15 residues. Germline CDR1 reads SGHRS; CDR2 reads YFSETQ. Trimming removed 0 bases from V and 1 base from J, with 8 bases in between.

The CDR3 sequence is CASSLASGGSNQPQHF. The CDR3 DNA reads as TGTGCCAGCAGCTTAGCGTCAGGGGGTAGCAATCAGCCCCAGCATTTT. This sequence joins TRBV7-2 and TRBJ1-5, with 7 positions matching TRBD1. The J segment lost 0 bases and the V segment lost 0 bases, leaving 2 bases of the junction unmatched. Germline CDR1 and CDR2: SGHTA and FQGNSA. This CDR3 comprises 16 residues. The variable domain in full, with the rest retrieved from reference TRBV7-2 and TRBJ1-5, is GAGVSQSPSNKVTEKGKDVELRCDPISGHTALYWYRQSLGQGLEFLIYFQGNSAPDKSGLPSDRFSAERTGGSVSTLTIQRTQQEDSAVYLCASSLASGGSNQPQHFGDGTRLSIL.

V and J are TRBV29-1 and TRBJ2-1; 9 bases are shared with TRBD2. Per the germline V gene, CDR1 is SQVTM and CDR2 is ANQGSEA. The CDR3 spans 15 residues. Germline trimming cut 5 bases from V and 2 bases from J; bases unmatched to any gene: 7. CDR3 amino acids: CSVRFAGGPYNEQFF. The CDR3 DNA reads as TGCAGCGTTAGGTTTGCGGGAGGGCCCTACAATGAGCAGTTCTTC.

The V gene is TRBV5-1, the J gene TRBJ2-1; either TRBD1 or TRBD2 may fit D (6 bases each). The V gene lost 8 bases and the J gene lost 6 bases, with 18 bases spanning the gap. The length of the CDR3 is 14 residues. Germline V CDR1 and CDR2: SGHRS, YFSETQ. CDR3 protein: CASYREAFGNEQFF. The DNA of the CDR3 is TGCGCCAGTTACAGGGAGGCGTTCGGCAATGAGCAGTTCTTC.